Below, one T cell receptor (beta chain) is given with its context. From blood CD8+ and CD4+ T cells, TCR beta sequences were generated. Through negative isolation, CD4+ and CD8+ T cells were obtained, while TEMRA cells were enriched using FACS. In germline, CDR1 is SGHDT, CDR2 YYEEEE. The CDR3 loop spans 14 amino acids. Trimming took 3 bases from V and 0 from J, leaving 10 bases between them. This sample is part of a study of CD8 T cells in Susac syndrome. Random hexamers primed reverse transcription of 0.5 to 1 ug RNA. A multiplex approach, immunoSEQ multiplex PCR, amplified TCR beta CDR3 across 54 Vbeta and 13 Jbeta. TCRdb redid the calling of the immunoSEQ multiplex PCR reads with MiXCR, one entry per CDR3 protein. The data hold about 19,000 distinct CDR3 sequences, with about 95% observed a single time.

The sequence was obtained from a human donor in good health. The source material was CD8+ T cells from PBMCs. This chain joins TRBV5-6 and TRBJ2-7, with D perhaps TRBD2 (5 bases). The CDR3 DNA is TGTGCCAGCAGCTCGGGGATAAGCTCCTACGAGCAGTACTTC. Its protein is CASSSGISSYEQYF.